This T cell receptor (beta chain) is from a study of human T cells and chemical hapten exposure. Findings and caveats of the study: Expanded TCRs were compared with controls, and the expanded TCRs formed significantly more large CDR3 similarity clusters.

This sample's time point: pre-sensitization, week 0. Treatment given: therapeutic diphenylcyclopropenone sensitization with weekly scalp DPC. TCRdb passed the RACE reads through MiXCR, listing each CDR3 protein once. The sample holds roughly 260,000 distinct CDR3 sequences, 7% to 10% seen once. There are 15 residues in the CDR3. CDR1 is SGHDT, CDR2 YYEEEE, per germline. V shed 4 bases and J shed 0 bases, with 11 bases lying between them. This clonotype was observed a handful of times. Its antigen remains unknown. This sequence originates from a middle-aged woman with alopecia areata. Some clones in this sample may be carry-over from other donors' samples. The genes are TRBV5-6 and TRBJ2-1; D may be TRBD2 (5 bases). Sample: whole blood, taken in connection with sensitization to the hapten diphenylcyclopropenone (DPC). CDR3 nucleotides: TGTGCCAGCAGCCCGGACTTTAGCTCCTACAATGAGCAGTTCTTC. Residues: CASSPDFSSYNEQFF.